This entry concerns a single TCR beta chain. Its antigen is still unknown. These data belong to a study of beta chain features in type 1 diabetes. Findings and limits, study-wide: In these data, an HLA type influence on TCRB rearrangement remained unresolved. Diminished insertions and augmented deletions at VDJ junctions characterized type 1 diabetes patients. Shortening that was moderate but significant affected the TCRB CDR3s of Type 1 diabetes patients in all four CD4+ subsets.

Expressed TCRB transcripts were sequenced after all isolated RNA was converted to cDNA. Produced via immunoSEQ multiplex PCR; TCRdb's table is partial and in-frame only. There are around 430,000 clones in the sample; 30% occur only once, and about 0.065% lies in the top ten. Germline V CDR1 and CDR2: SGDLS, YYNGEE. Unmatched junction bases numbered 3, after V lost 3 bases and J lost 3 bases. This CDR3 has 15 residues. The sample taken for sequencing was naive CD4+ T cells from blood. This TCR derives from a man between 18 and 29 years old in good health. V and J are TRBV9 and TRBJ2-3; 11 bases map to TRBD2. In DNA form, the CDR3 reads TGTGCCAGCAGCGGGGGACTAGCGGCAACAGATACGCAGTATTTT. It specifies CASSGGLAATDTQYF.